This T cell receptor beta chain was sequenced in a study of CD8+CD57+ T cells in acquired aplastic anemia. Study at large: DNA from sorted CD4+ and CD8+ cells averaged approximately 3.2 ug.

Details on this clonotype: The antigen remains undetermined.

Germline CDR1 reads LNHNV; CDR2 reads YYDKDF (reference sequence). CDR3 size: 14 residues. V shed 3 bases and J shed 3 bases, with 12 bases lying between them. Study-wide points: Roughly 27 shared CD8+ CDR3s appeared highly expressed within patients' immunodominant clones.

Before being chosen for sequencing, patients had shown CD8+CD57+ cell expansion by flow cytometry. Among the patients, all had severe acquired aplastic anemia. CDR3 and TCR beta VDJ profiling relied on a genomic DNA template. TCRdb processed the reads anew with MiXCR; each CDR3 protein has one entry. The table records some 170,000 distinct CDR3 sequences, 71% of them present only once. The chain is built from TRBV15 and TRBJ2-7; D possibly corresponds to TRBD1 (5 bases). The source is a human donor with aplastic anemia. The sample taken for sequencing was sorted CD4+, CD8+, or CD8+CD57+ T cells (not recorded which) from PBMCs. CDR3 DNA sequence: TGTGCCACCAGCAGCATCGGCCAGGGCTACGAGCAGTACTTC. It translates to CATSSIGQGYEQYF.